This is a list of T cell receptor beta chains from one sample in a study of T cell responses to AZD1222 COVID-19 vaccine. The method was immunoSEQ multiplex PCR; TCRdb's version includes in-frame clones alone and lacks a portion of them. The sample lists approximately 200,000 clones, approximately 94% seen once, with 9.2% in the top ten. The source material was peripheral blood, sampled on day 0 of AZD1222 vaccination. The source is an adult in good health. Each CDR3 is given with its conserved first and last residue. D genes are given only for firm matches. Size values are once, few and many counts, or a class for expanded clones, and some rows have none.

.,TRBD1,TRBV5-1,TRBJ2-5,CASSKTGGGETQYF,TGCGCCAGCAGCAAGACAGGGGGCGGGGAGACCCAGTACTTC
few,TRBD1,TRBV6-1,TRBJ2-7,CASSELTGEAYEQYF,TGTGCCAGCAGTGAACTCACAGGGGAAGCGTACGAGCAGTACTTC
.,.,TRBV7-8,TRBJ2-3,CASSPFPRGTDTQYF,TGTGCCAGCAGCCCCTTTCCAAGGGGGACAGATACGCAGTATTTT
.,.,TRBV5-4,TRBJ2-1,CASSLKGGRGHEQFF,TGTGCCAGCAGCTTAAAGGGGGGTCGAGGTCATGAGCAGTTCTTC
.,TRBD1,TRBV6-2/TRBV6-3,TRBJ1-2,CASSLQGAVPYGYTF,TGTGCCAGCAGTCTACAGGGGGCGGTTCCATATGGCTACACCTTC
.,.,TRBV29-1,TRBJ2-6,CSVEDLRANVLTF,TGCAGCGTTGAAGATCTTAGGGCCAACGTCCTGACTTTC
.,.,TRBV4-1,TRBJ2-7,CASSRGDTTYEQYF,TGCGCCAGCAGCCGCGGGGACACGACCTACGAGCAGTACTTC
.,.,TRBV19,TRBJ2-1,CASSIVAGQMGNEQFF,TGTGCCAGTAGTATAGTAGCCGGTCAAATGGGGAATGAGCAGTTCTTC
once,.,TRBV29-1,TRBJ1-1,CSVDTPMNTEAFF,TGCAGCGTCGACACACCCATGAACACTGAAGCTTTCTTT
.,.,TRBV27,TRBJ2-7,CASSITPSGHEQYF,TGTGCCAGCAGTATAACCCCCTCGGGGCACGAGCAGTACTTC
.,TRBD1,TRBV7-3,TRBJ2-3,CASSPRSGTGYPDTQYF,TGTGCCAGCAGCCCGCGAAGCGGGACAGGGTACCCAGATACGCAGTATTTT
.,.,TRBV6-2/TRBV6-3,TRBJ1-5,CASSPGWGNQPQHF,TGTGCCAGCAGCCCAGGGTGGGGGAATCAGCCCCAGCATTTT
.,TRBD2,TRBV2,TRBJ2-3,CASSILAGGTDTQYF,TGTGCCAGCAGCATACTAGCGGGAGGGACAGATACGCAGTATTTT
.,TRBD2,TRBV6-2/TRBV6-3,TRBJ2-7,CASSYPRLAGLGGEQYF,TGTGCCAGCAGTTACCCCCGGCTAGCGGGATTGGGAGGAGAGCAGTACTTC
.,.,TRBV11-3,TRBJ2-7,CASSGSRGGEQYF,TGTGCCAGCAGCGGAAGCAGGGGTGGCGAGCAGTACTTC
.,.,TRBV2,TRBJ1-1,CASSEGGPWNTEAFF,TGTGCCAGCAGTGAAGGGGGACCCTGGAACACTGAAGCTTTCTTT
.,.,TRBV29-1,TRBJ2-7,CSAAGGSSGPEQYF,TGCAGCGCCGCCGGGGGTTCGAGTGGGCCCGAGCAGTACTTC
.,TRBD1,TRBV25-1,TRBJ1-1,CASRRTGLNTEAFF,TGTGCCAGCAGAAGGACAGGGCTGAACACTGAAGCTTTCTTT
.,.,TRBV2,TRBJ1-4,CASNRGGGENEKLFF,TGTGCCAGCAATCGAGGAGGGGGAGAAAATGAAAAACTGTTTTTT
.,.,TRBV7-3,TRBJ1-6,CASSADGNSPLHF,TGTGCCAGCAGCGCGGACGGTAATTCACCCCTCCACTTT
.,TRBD2,TRBV18,TRBJ2-3,CASSPPYREGQRSTDTQYF,TGTGCCAGCTCACCACCTTACCGGGAGGGCCAGCGTAGCACAGATACGCAGTATTTT
.,TRBD1,TRBV5-1,TRBJ1-2,CASSSNEGASYTF,TGCGCCAGCAGCTCAAATGAGGGGGCGAGCTACACCTTC
.,.,TRBV7-2,TRBJ2-2,CASSRDLWDTGELFF,TGTGCCAGCAGCCGGGACTTATGGGACACCGGGGAGCTGTTTTTT
.,.,TRBV28,TRBJ1-2,CASSLAAYGYTF,TGTGCCAGCAGTTTAGCAGCCTATGGCTACACCTTC
.,TRBD2,TRBV9,TRBJ2-7,CASSVAPGGDEQYF,TGTGCCAGCAGCGTAGCGCCGGGGGGGGACGAGCAGTACTTC
.,TRBD1,TRBV7-9,TRBJ1-2,CASSQRDSRYGYTF,TGTGCCAGCAGCCAACGGGACAGTCGCTATGGCTACACCTTC
.,.,TRBV6-5,TRBJ1-2,CASTRTKSNYGYTF,TGTGCCAGCACCCGGACAAAGTCAAACTATGGCTACACCTTC
.,TRBD1,TRBV5-1,TRBJ1-1,CASSLDRGDTEAFF,TGCGCCAGCAGCTTGGACAGGGGGGACACTGAAGCTTTCTTT
.,.,TRBV9,TRBJ2-1,CASSVAVGSSYNEQFF,TGTGCCAGCAGCGTAGCTGTCGGCAGCTCCTACAATGAGCAGTTCTTC
.,.,TRBV3-1/TRBV3-2,TRBJ1-6,CASSQEGTGNSPLHF,TGTGCCAGCAGCCAAGAAGGTACAGGGAATTCACCCCTCCACTTT
.,TRBD1,TRBV2,TRBJ2-7,CASSEVVGTGAYEQYF,TGTGCCAGCAGTGAAGTGGTGGGGACAGGGGCCTACGAGCAGTACTTC
.,.,TRBV19,TRBJ1-1,CASRWSTEAFF,TGTGCCAGTCGATGGAGCACTGAAGCTTTCTTT
.,.,TRBV4-2,TRBJ2-7,CASSQDISQGSYEQYF,TGTGCCAGCAGCCAAGATATCAGTCAGGGGAGCTACGAGCAGTACTTC
.,.,TRBV5-6,TRBJ2-3,CASSLPPDTQYF,TGTGCCAGCAGCTTGCCCCCAGATACGCAGTATTTT
.,.,TRBV7-9,TRBJ1-4,CASSLAYKGTGRKLFF,TGTGCCAGCAGCTTAGCTTACAAGGGGACCGGGAGAAAACTGTTTTTT
medium-sized,.,TRBV15,TRBJ2-5,CATSRIAGETQYF,TGTGCCACCAGCAGAATAGCTGGAGAGACCCAGTACTTC
.,.,TRBV27,TRBJ2-7,CASSLSVRVGRPYEQYF,TGTGCCAGCAGTTTATCGGTAAGGGTGGGACGACCCTACGAGCAGTACTTC
.,.,TRBV4-1,TRBJ2-3,CASSQGWRSSTDTQYF,TGCGCCAGCAGCCAAGGGTGGCGGAGTAGCACAGATACGCAGTATTTT
.,TRBD2,TRBV27,TRBJ2-7,CASSPSPGGFSYEQYF,TGTGCCAGCAGTCCCTCCCCGGGAGGCTTCTCCTACGAGCAGTACTTC
once,TRBD1,TRBV29-1,TRBJ2-7,CSASGGYEQYF,TGCAGCGCCTCAGGGGGTTACGAGCAGTACTTC
.,.,TRBV5-1,TRBJ2-2,CASSESTGYTGELFF,TGCGCCAGCAGCGAATCTACAGGGTACACCGGGGAGCTGTTTTTT
.,.,TRBV5-6,TRBJ1-2,CASSLVPSASYGYTF,TGTGCCAGCAGCTTGGTACCCTCGGCCTCATATGGCTACACCTTC
.,TRBD2,TRBV9,TRBJ2-7,CASSISGIASYEQYF,TGTGCCAGCAGCATCAGCGGGATAGCTTCCTACGAGCAGTACTTC
.,.,TRBV10-1,TRBJ1-1,CASSESGGGAFF,TGCGCCAGCAGTGAGTCCGGAGGGGGAGCTTTCTTT
.,.,TRBV6-5,TRBJ1-5,CASSYSNGQPQHF,TGTGCCAGCAGTTACTCGAATGGTCAGCCCCAGCATTTT
.,.,TRBV19,TRBJ1-4,CASSIVSGTGNEKLFF,TGTGCCAGTAGTATAGTATCCGGTACGGGGAATGAAAAACTGTTTTTT
.,TRBD1,TRBV11-2,TRBJ1-1,CASSPTRRRDRGKNTEAFF,TGTGCCAGCAGCCCAACCCGCCGCCGGGACAGGGGAAAGAACACTGAAGCTTTCTTT
.,.,TRBV5-4,TRBJ1-1,CASTPPGQLGVAFF,TGTGCCAGCACACCACCGGGACAACTGGGTGTAGCTTTCTTT